This TCR beta chain is from a study of T cell repertoires in cytomegalovirus infection. Study-wide findings and caveats: Across the ex vivo response, the dominant clonotypes were HLA-C-restricted CMV-specific TCR beta clonotypes.

This clonotype was counted at least ten times. What it binds is unknown. In TCRdb, the reads were re-called with MiXCR into one record per CDR3 protein. In the table there are fewer than 400,000 distinct CDR3 sequences, less than 20% of which are singletons. This CDR3 is 14 amino acids long. J lost 2 bases, V lost 8 bases, and 9 bases had no gene match. Germline V gene lookup returns CDR1 SGHTA and CDR2 FQGNSA. The V and J genes are TRBV7-2 and TRBJ2-7, with 7 bases that match TRBD1. The sequencing sample was made of PBMCs. This TCR derives from a human donor in good health (CMV status not recorded). Some clones in this sample may be carry-over from other donors' samples. DNA of the CDR3: TGTGCCAGCTCCAGAGACAGGGTCGCCTACGAGCAGTACTTC. Protein sequence: CASSRDRVAYEQYF.